What follows are 3 T cell receptor beta chains derived from one specimen sequenced in a study of blood T cell repertoires in COVID-19. Profiled with immunoSEQ multiplex PCR; TCRdb holds only in-frame clones, not every one. Of around 76,000 clones in the sample, around 84% were seen once. Sequencing was done on a sample of peripheral blood. The receptor set was obtained from a woman in her seventies with acute or convalescent COVID-19.

The V gene is TRBV7-2, the J gene TRBJ2-7; TRBD2 is a possible D gene (5 bases). CDR3 length: 13 residues. Trimming left V 1 base short and J 7 bases short, with 11 bases between. Germline values: CDR1 SGHTA, CDR2 FQGNSA. CDR3 region: CASSLDRTGEQYF. In DNA, the CDR3 is TGTGCCAGCAGCTTAGACCGTACGGGAGAGCAGTACTTC.

This clone showed up just a few times. This chain links TRBV19 with TRBJ1-6, with D perhaps matching TRBD1 (5 bases). Per germline, CDR1 LNHDA and CDR2 SQIVND (reference sequence). V was shortened by 0 bases and J by 5 bases, with 8 bases between the two germline ends. The CDR3 runs 15 residues. The CDR3: CASSIDLRDNSPLHF. CDR3 coding DNA: TGTGCCAGTAGTATAGATCTCAGGGATAATTCACCCCTCCACTTT.

The V call is TRBV6-5, the J call TRBJ1-1; possible D gene TRBD1, 5 bases. From germline, CDR1 is MNHEY and CDR2 SVGAGI. The CDR3 consists of 14 residues. Deletions cut 6 bases from V and 4 bases from J, with 15 bases between. The DNA of the CDR3 is TGTGCCAGCAGAGCTACTGGGGGGGTCACTGAAGCTTTCTTT. This translates into CASRATGGVTEAFF.